This TCR beta chain was recorded in a study of T cell changes during pregnancy in multiple sclerosis. The germline CDR1 and CDR2 sequences are MGHRA and YSYEKL. CDR3 length: 14 residues. V shed 1 base and J shed 5 bases, with 8 bases lying between them. TCRdb's table, derived via immunoSEQ multiplex PCR, lists solely in-frame clones and lacks some. This table has some 95,000 clones, roughly 92% appearing once. The sequence derives from a female donor with multiple sclerosis, enrolled in a pregnancy study. The source material was peripheral blood, sampled in the first trimester of pregnancy. The J gene is TRBJ2-2, the V gene TRBV4-1, with D maybe TRBD1 (6 bases). CDR3 DNA sequence: TGCGCCAGCAGCCAAGCTCAGGGGACCGGGGAGCTGTTTTTT. Its translation is CASSQAQGTGELFF.